The 10 T cell receptor beta chains presented below share a single source sample, sequenced in a study of long-term antiretroviral therapy in people with HIV. Running of the v3.0 immunoSEQ assay took place at survey level. Data came from immunoSEQ multiplex PCR; TCRdb stores just in-frame clones and leaves some out. Of approximately 17,000 clones detected, 81% appear once; the ten largest clones hold more than 14%. The material sequenced was unsorted PBMCs, taken about 1.3 years before starting antiretroviral therapy. All receptors derive from a man between 25 and 39 years old with HIV.

The chain links TRBV6-1 to TRBJ1-5, with 9 bases that match TRBD1. The CDR3 is made up of 14 amino acids. J lost 4 bases, V lost 4 bases, and 2 bases had no gene match. Per germline, CDR1 MNHNS and CDR2 SASEGT. This CDR3 is CASSVGQGNQPQHF. Here the CDR3 DNA reads TGTGCCAGCAGTGTGGGACAGGGAAATCAGCCCCAGCATTTT.

J is TRBJ2-2 and V is TRBV19, with D tentatively TRBD2 (5 bases). The ends were cut back, 1 base at V and 3 bases at J, with 12 bases in the middle. The CDR3 sequence is 16 residues long. Looked up from germline, CDR1 is LNHDA and CDR2 is SQIVND (reference sequence). The CDR3 bases are TGTGCCAGTAGTATAGTACGGGGAGCCTACACCGGGGAGCTGTTTTTT. It is translated as CASSIVRGAYTGELFF.

As regards this clone: The junction differs from germline at one of its ends, possibly a read error. The chain uses TRBV15 and TRBJ2-2, with D tentatively TRBD2 (6 bases). This CDR3 is built from 16 residues. Germline CDR1 LNHNV, CDR2 YYDKDF (reference sequence). CDR3 sequence (DNA): TGTGTCACCAGCACCCTCGGCGGGACGAACACCGGGGAGCTGTTTTTT. The encoded protein is CVTSTLGGTNTGELFF.

The chain joins TRBV9 to TRBJ2-3; 7 bases agree with TRBD1. The CDR3 consists of 15 residues. Germline CDR1 reads SGDLS; CDR2 reads YYNGEE. J lost 0 bases, V lost 0 bases, and 1 base had no gene match. As DNA, the CDR3 is TGTGCCAGCAGCGTAGAGACAGGGAGCACAGATACGCAGTATTTT. Translating it yields CASSVETGSTDTQYF.

This clone was observed a single time. The chain has TRBV10-3 and TRBJ2-1; the match to TRBD1 covers 7 bases. The CDR3 consists of 14 residues. The junction had 8 bases not matched to a gene; V was cut back by 6 bases and J by 6 bases. The germline gives CDR1 ENHRY, CDR2 SYGVKD. CDR3 nucleotides: TGTGCCATCAGGACCCCGGGACAGCCCAATGAGCAGTTCTTC. It yields the protein CAIRTPGQPNEQFF.

The chain employs TRBV7-9 and TRBJ2-1, with D tentatively TRBD1 or TRBD2 (5 bases each). Germline V gene data show CDR1 as SEHNR and CDR2 as FQNEAQ (reference sequence). CDR3 length: 12 amino acids. Trimming took off 4 bases at V and 7 bases at J, with 8 bases between the two ends. CDR3 region: CASSWDRNEQFF. The CDR3 nucleotides read TGTGCCAGCAGCTGGGACCGAAATGAGCAGTTCTTC.

The rearrangement links TRBV11-2 to TRBJ2-7; D is ambiguous. V shed 5 bases and J shed 4 bases, with 15 bases lying between them. Germline CDR1 is SGHAT and CDR2 is FQNNGV. The CDR3 covers 14 residues. DNA for the CDR3: TGTGCCAGCAGCCTCGGCTGGGGTGAATACGAGCAGTACTTC. Its protein is CASSLGWGEYEQYF.

This clone was seen only once. The gene calls are TRBV5-6 and TRBJ2-7, with D perhaps TRBD1 (6 bases). Germline values: CDR1 SGHDT, CDR2 YYEEEE. Trimming took 6 bases from V and 0 from J, leaving 22 bases between them. CDR3 length: 17 residues. In nucleotides, the CDR3 is TGTGCCAGCACCCCACAACCATCTACAGGGAGCTCCTACGAGCAGTACTTC. This gives the protein CASTPQPSTGSSYEQYF.

The chain combines TRBV10-2 with TRBJ2-1; TRBD1 matches 10 bases. With 5 bases clipped from V and 6 bases from J, the junction kept 7 bases outside the gene matches. The length of the CDR3 is 15 residues. The germline gives CDR1 WSHSY, CDR2 SAAADI. In nucleotides, the CDR3 is TGCGCCAGCAGTAGACAGGGGGCGCCGGGCAATGAGCAGTTCTTC. It encodes CASSRQGAPGNEQFF.

The V and J genes are TRBV11-3 and TRBJ2-1; 9 bases line up with TRBD2. CDR3 length: 14 residues. With 5 bases clipped from V and 7 bases from J, the junction kept 6 bases outside the gene matches. Germline loops: CDR1 SGHNT, CDR2 YENEEA. The DNA of the CDR3 is TGTGCCAGCAGCCCGCTAGCGGGGAAAAATGAGCAGTTCTTC. Translating it yields CASSPLAGKNEQFF.